These 10 T cell receptor beta chains originate from one sample sequenced in a study of CD8 T cells in Susac syndrome. After extraction with the RNeasy kit, about 0.45 to 1 ug of the RNA was reverse transcribed using random hexamers. TCRdb re-called the immunoSEQ multiplex PCR reads through MiXCR, storing one row per CDR3 protein. The data show roughly 250,000 distinct CDR3 sequences, 90% to 97% seen once. Sequences were obtained from CD4+ T cells from PBMCs. Source of these receptors: a human donor with Susac syndrome.

CDR3 residues: CASSEQETQYF. Written as DNA, the CDR3 is TGTGCCAGCAGTGAACAAGAGACCCAGTACTTC. The chain uses TRBV2 and TRBJ2-5; no clear D gene. This CDR3 region has 11 residues. Germline CDR1 reads SNHLY; CDR2 reads FYNNEI. Deletions cut 2 bases from V and 2 bases from J, with 0 bases between. Variable domain in full (rest from reference TRBV2 and TRBJ2-5): EPEVTQTPSHQVTQMGQEVILRCVPISNHLYFYWYRQILGQKVEFLVSFYNNEISEKSEIFDDQFSVERPDGSNFTLKIRSTKLEDSAMYFCASSEQETQYFGPGTRLLVL.

V and J are TRBV2 and TRBJ2-5; the match to TRBD2 covers 10 bases. Germline lookup yields CDR1 SNHLY and CDR2 FYNNEI. The junction had 15 bases not matched to a gene; V was cut back by 7 bases and J by 4 bases. CDR3 length equals 17 residues. The CDR3 bases are TGTGCCAGCATCAGCGGGAGGGCCCCTCCGGTTCGAGAGACCCAGTACTTC. This encodes CASISGRAPPVRETQYF.

The table lists this clonotype with a count of one. The junction differs from germline at one of its ends, possibly a read error. This sequence joins TRBV7-6 and TRBJ2-2; 7 bases align to TRBD2. Germline V lookup: CDR1 SGHVS, CDR2 FNYEAQ. This CDR3 is 18 amino acids long. For the CDR3, the DNA is TGTGCCAGCAGCTTAGTATCCCCCAGCGGGATAGGGGCCGGGGAGCTGCTTTTT. Its protein is CASSLVSPSGIGAGELLF.

The J gene is TRBJ1-2, the V gene TRBV4-1, with D unclear. V shed 0 bases and J shed 5 bases, with 19 bases lying between them. The CDR3 consists of 17 residues. CDR1 is MGHRA and CDR2 is YSYEKL in the germline V gene. CDR3 DNA sequence: TGCGCCAGCAGCCAAGATGCGGAGGGAGATAAAACTTATGGCTACACCTTC. Translation: CASSQDAEGDKTYGYTF.

The chain is built from TRBV7-9 and TRBJ1-4; perhaps TRBD1 as D (5 bases). Germline V gene sequence: CDR1 SEHNR, CDR2 FQNEAQ (reference sequence). V dropped 4 bases and J dropped 5 bases, with 14 bases sitting between them. The CDR3 is made up of 15 amino acids. CDR3 protein: CASSSQGPNNEKLFF. In nucleotides, the CDR3 is TGTGCCAGCAGCTCCCAGGGACCCAACAATGAAAAACTGTTTTTT.

A remark on this clonotype: At one end, the junction sequence differs from germline, possibly due to a read error. CDR3 sequence reads: CASSSLAQGSGANVLTF. CDR3 nucleotide sequence: TGTGCTAGCAGCTCCCTTGCGCAGGGATCTGGGGCCAACGTCCTGACTTTC. The chain couples TRBV7-7 to TRBJ2-6; D might be TRBD1 (5 bases). Per germline, CDR1 SSHAT and CDR2 FNYEAQ (reference sequence). There are 17 residues in the CDR3.

This chain connects TRBV7-8 to TRBJ2-3, with D tentatively TRBD2 (6 bases). The CDR3 runs 15 residues. Germline loops: CDR1 SGHVS, CDR2 FQNEAQ. V was trimmed by 4 bases and J by 2 bases, leaving 13 bases between them. The CDR3 region is CASSSAAGFTDTQYF. As DNA, the CDR3 is TGTGCCAGCAGCTCAGCCGCGGGATTCACAGATACGCAGTATTTT.

This chain links TRBV14 with TRBJ2-4; unclear D gene. CDR1 and CDR2 (germline): SGHDN, FVKESK. The CDR3 runs 13 residues. Trimming removed 3 bases at V and 0 bases at J, with 3 bases between. This CDR3 reads CASSQLAKNIQYF. The CDR3 DNA follows: TGTGCCAGCAGCCAGTTAGCCAAAAACATTCAGTACTTC.

V usage is TRBV15 and J usage is TRBJ2-5; 8 bases match TRBD2. After removal of 6 bases from V and 2 bases from J, the junction contained 11 bases not matched to a gene. The CDR3 covers 16 residues. Germline CDR1 LNHNV, CDR2 YYDKDF (reference sequence). The chain's CDR3 is CATRSQRENYQETQYF. The DNA for the CDR3 is TGTGCCACCAGATCTCAGCGGGAGAATTATCAAGAGACCCAGTACTTC.

This chain links TRBV15 with TRBJ1-1, with 7 bases aligning to TRBD1. This CDR3 spans 16 amino acids. CDR1 LNHNV and CDR2 YYDKDF come from the germline V gene (reference sequence). With V trimmed by 5 bases and J by 1 base, 10 bases remained unmatched. The CDR3 nucleotides are TGTGCCACCAGCGGAAACTACAGGGGCAAGAACACTGAAGCTTTCTTT. Translated: CATSGNYRGKNTEAFF.